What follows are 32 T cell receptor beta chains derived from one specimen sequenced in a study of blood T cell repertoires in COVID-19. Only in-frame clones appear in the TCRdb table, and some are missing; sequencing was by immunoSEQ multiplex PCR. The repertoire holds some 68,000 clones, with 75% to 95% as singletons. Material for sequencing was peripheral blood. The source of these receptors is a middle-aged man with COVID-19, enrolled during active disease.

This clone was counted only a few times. Here the CDR3 reads CASSLGGAANSGNTIYF. CDR3 nucleotides: TGTGCCAGCAGCCTGGGGGGAGCAGCCAACTCTGGAAACACCATATATTTT. The V call is TRBV3-1 (or the pseudogene TRBV3-2), the J call TRBJ1-3; maybe TRBD1 (5 bases). Germline V gene sequence: CDR1 LGHDT, CDR2 YNNKEL (reference sequence). The V end was cut by 4 bases, the J end by 0 bases, with 16 bases between. The CDR3 length is 17 residues.

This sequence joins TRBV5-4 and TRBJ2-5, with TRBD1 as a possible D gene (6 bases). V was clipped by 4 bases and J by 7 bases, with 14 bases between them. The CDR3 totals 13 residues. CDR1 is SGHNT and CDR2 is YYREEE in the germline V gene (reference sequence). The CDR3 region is CASSLQGSGTQYF. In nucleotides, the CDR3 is TGTGCCAGCAGCCTACAGGGCTCCGGGACCCAGTACTTC.

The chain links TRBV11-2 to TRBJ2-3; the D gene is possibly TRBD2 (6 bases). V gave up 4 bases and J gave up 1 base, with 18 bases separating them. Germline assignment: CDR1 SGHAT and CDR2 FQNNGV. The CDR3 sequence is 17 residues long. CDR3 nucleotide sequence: TGTGCCAGCAGCTACAGTAGGGACTGCACGGGCACAGATACGCAGTATTTT. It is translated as CASSYSRDCTGTDTQYF. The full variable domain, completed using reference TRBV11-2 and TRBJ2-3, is EAGVAQSPRYKIIEKRQSVAFWCNPISGHATLYWYQQILGQGPKLLIQFQNNGVVDDSQLPKDRFSAERLKGVDSTLKIQPAKLEDSAVYLCASSYSRDCTGTDTQYFGPGTRLTVL.

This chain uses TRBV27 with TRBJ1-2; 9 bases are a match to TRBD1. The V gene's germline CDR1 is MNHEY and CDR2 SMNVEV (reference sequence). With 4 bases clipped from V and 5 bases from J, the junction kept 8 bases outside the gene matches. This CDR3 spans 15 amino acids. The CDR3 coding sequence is TGTGCCAGCAGTTCTAGGACAGGGGTGGATTATGGCTACACCTTC. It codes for CASSSRTGVDYGYTF.

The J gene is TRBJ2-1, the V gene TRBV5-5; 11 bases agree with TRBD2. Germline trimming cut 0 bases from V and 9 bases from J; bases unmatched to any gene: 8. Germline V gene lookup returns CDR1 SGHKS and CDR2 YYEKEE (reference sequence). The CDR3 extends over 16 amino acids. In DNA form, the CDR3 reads TGTGCCAGCAGCTTGGGGCTAGCGGGGGGCGGCGGTGAGCAGTTCTTC. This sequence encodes CASSLGLAGGGGEQFF.

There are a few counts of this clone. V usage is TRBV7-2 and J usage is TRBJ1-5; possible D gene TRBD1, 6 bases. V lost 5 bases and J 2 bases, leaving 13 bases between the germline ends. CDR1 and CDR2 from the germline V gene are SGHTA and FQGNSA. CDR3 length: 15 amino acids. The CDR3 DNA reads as TGTGCCAGCAGCACCGCCAGGGGAGGCAATCAGCCCCAGCATTTT. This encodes CASSTARGGNQPQHF.

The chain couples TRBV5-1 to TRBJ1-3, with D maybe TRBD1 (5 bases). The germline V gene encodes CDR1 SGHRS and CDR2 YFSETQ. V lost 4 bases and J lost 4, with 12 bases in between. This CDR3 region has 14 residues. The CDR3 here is CASSLQGAGNTIYF. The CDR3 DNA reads TGCGCCAGCAGCCTTCAGGGTGCAGGAAACACCATATATTTT.

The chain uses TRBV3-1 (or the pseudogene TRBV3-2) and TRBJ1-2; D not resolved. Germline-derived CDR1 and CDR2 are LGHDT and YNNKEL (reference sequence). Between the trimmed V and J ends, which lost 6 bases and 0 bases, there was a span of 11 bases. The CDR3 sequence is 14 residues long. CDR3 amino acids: CASSPLRANYGYTF. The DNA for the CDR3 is TGTGCCAGCAGTCCCCTCCGAGCTAACTATGGCTACACCTTC.

The CDR3 reads CASSLVGGGTDTQYF. The CDR3 coding sequence is TGCGCCAGCAGCTTGGTCGGCGGGGGAACAGATACGCAGTATTTT. The chain carries TRBV5-1 and TRBJ2-3, with 7 bases lining up with TRBD2. V trimming: 0 bases; J trimming: 3 bases; junction bases outside the gene matches: 4. Germline CDR1 is SGHRS and CDR2 is YFSETQ. The CDR3 is 15 amino acids.

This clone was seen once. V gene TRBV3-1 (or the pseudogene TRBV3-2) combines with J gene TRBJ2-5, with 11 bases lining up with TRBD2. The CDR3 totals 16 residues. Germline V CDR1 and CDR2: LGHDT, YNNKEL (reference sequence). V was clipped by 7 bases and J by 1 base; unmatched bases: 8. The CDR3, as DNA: TGTGCCAGCACCAAACAACTAGCGGGGGCCCAAGAGACCCAGTACTTC. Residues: CASTKQLAGAQETQYF.

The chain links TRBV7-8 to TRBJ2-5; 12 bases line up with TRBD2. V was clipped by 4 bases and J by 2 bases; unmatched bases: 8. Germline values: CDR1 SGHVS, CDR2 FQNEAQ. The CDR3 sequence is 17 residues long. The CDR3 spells CASSSGRTSGVQETQYF. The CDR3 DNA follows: TGTGCCAGCAGCTCAGGCCGGACTAGCGGGGTTCAAGAGACCCAGTACTTC.

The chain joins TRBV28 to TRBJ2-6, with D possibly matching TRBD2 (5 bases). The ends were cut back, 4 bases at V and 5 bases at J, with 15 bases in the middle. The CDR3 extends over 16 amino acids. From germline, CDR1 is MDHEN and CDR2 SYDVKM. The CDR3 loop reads CASSSGVLWRANVLTF. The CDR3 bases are TGTGCCAGCAGTTCCGGGGTTCTCTGGCGGGCCAACGTCCTGACTTTC.

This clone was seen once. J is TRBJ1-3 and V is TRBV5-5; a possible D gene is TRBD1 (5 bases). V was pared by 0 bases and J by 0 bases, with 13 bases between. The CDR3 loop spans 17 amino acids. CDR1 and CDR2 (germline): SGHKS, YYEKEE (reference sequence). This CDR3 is CASSLGPFGASGNTIYF. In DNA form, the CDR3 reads TGTGCCAGCAGCTTGGGCCCGTTTGGGGCCTCTGGAAACACCATATATTTT.

The CDR3 reads CASSIVFEGNTEAFF. Written as DNA, the CDR3 is TGTGCCAGTAGTATAGTTTTTGAGGGGAACACTGAAGCTTTCTTT. The V gene is TRBV19, the J gene TRBJ1-1; the D is unclear. The V end lost 1 base, the J end lost 1 base, and 10 bases lay between the germline ends. The CDR3 spans 15 residues. From germline, CDR1 is LNHDA and CDR2 SQIVND (reference sequence).

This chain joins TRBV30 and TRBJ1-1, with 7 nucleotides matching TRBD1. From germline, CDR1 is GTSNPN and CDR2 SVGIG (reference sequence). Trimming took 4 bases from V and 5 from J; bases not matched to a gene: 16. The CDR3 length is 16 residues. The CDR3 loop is CAWTGTAKTVGTEAFF. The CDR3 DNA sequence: TGTGCCTGGACCGGGACAGCCAAGACGGTGGGAACTGAAGCTTTCTTT. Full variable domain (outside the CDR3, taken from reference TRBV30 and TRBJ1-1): SQTIHQWPATLVQPVGSPLSLECTVEGTSNPNLYWYRQAAGRGLQLLFYSVGIGQISSEVPQNLSASRPQDRQFILSSKKLLLSDSGFYLCAWTGTAKTVGTEAFFGQGTRLTVV.

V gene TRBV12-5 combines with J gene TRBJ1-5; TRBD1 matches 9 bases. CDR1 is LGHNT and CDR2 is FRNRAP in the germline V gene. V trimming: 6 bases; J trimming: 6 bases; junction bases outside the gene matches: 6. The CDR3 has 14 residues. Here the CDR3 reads CASGATGGGQPQHF. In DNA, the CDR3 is TGTGCTAGTGGGGCAACAGGGGGCGGTCAGCCCCAGCATTTT.

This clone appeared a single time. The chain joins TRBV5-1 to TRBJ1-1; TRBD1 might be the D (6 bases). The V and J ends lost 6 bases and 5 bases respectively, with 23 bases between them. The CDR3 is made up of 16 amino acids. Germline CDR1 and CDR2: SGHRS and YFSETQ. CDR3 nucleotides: TGCGCCAGCACCGGCGGGGGCGTGAGTAGTGAGACTGAAGCTTTCTTT. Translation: CASTGGGVSSETEAFF.

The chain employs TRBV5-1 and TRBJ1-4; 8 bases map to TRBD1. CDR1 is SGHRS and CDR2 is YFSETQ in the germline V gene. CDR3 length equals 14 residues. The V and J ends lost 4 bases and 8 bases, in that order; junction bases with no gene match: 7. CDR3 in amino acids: CASSLSWTGEKLFF. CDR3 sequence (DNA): TGCGCCAGCAGCCTATCCTGGACAGGGGAAAAACTGTTTTTT. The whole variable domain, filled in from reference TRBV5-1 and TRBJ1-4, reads KAGVTQTPRYLIKTRGQQVTLSCSPISGHRSVSWYQQTPGQGLQFLFEYFSETQRNKGNFPGRFSGRQFSNSRSEMNVSTLELGDSALYLCASSLSWTGEKLFFGSGTQLSVL.

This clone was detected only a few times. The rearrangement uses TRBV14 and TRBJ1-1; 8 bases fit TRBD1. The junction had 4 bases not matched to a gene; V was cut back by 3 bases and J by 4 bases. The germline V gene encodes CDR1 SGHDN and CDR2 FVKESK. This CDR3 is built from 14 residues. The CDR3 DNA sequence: TGTGCCAGCAGCCATGGGACAGGCCGCACTGAAGCTTTCTTT. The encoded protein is CASSHGTGRTEAFF.

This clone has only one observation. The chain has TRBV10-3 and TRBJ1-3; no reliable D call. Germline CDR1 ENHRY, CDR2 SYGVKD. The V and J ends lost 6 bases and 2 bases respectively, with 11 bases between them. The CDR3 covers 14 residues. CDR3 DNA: TGTGCCATCAGCCTGACTGCGACTGGAAACACCATATATTTT. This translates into CAISLTATGNTIYF.

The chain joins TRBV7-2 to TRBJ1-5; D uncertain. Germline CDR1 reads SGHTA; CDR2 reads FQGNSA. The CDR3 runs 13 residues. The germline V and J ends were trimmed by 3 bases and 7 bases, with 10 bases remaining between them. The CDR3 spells CASSLEVSQPQHF. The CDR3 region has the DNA TGTGCCAGCAGCTTGGAGGTTTCACAGCCCCAGCATTTT.

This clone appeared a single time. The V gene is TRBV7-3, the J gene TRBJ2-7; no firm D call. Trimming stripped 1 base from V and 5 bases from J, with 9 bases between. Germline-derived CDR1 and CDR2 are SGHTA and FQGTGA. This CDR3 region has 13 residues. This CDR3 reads CASSLIPGNEQYF. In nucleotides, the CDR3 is TGTGCCAGCAGCTTAATTCCGGGTAACGAGCAGTACTTC.

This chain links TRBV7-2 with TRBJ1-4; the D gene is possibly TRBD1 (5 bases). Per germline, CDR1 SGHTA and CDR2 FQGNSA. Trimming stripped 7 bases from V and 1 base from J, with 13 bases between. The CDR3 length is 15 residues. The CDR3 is CASTITGGTNEKLFF. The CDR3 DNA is TGTGCCAGCACCATCACCGGGGGAACTAATGAAAAACTGTTTTTT.

The CDR3, as DNA: TGTGCCAGCAGCCAAGATCGATCGAGGGAGCAGTACTTC. Translating gives CASSQDRSREQYF. The chain carries TRBV3-1 (or the pseudogene TRBV3-2) and TRBJ2-7; D remains ambiguous. The CDR3 is 13 amino acids. Trimming pared 0 bases from V and 7 bases from J, leaving 10 bases between. Per the germline V gene, CDR1 is LGHDT and CDR2 is YNNKEL (reference sequence).

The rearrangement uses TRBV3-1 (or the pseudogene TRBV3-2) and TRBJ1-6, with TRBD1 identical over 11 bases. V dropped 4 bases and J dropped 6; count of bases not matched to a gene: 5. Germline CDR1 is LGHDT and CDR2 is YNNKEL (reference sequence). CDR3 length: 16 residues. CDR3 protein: CASSPGTGGVNSPLHF. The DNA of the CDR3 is TGTGCCAGCAGCCCCGGGACAGGGGGTGTTAATTCACCCCTCCACTTT.

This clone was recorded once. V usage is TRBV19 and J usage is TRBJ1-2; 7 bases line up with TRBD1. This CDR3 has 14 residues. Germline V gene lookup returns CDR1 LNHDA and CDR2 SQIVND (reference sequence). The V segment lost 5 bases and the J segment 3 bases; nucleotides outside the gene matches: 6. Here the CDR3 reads CASSPLQGDYGYTF. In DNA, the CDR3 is TGTGCCAGTAGTCCCCTTCAGGGGGACTATGGCTACACCTTC.

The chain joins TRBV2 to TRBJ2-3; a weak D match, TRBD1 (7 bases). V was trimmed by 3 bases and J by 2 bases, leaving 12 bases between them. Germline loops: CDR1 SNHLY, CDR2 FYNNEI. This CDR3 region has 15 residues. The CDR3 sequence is CASSEGGQLTDTQYF. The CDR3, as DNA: TGTGCCAGCAGTGAGGGGGGACAGCTCACAGATACGCAGTATTTT.

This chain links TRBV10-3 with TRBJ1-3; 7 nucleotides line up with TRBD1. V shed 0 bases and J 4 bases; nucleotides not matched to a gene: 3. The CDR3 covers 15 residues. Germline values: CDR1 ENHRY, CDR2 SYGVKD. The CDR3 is CAISESTGIGNTIYF. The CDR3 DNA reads TGTGCCATCAGTGAGTCGACAGGGATCGGAAACACCATATATTTT.

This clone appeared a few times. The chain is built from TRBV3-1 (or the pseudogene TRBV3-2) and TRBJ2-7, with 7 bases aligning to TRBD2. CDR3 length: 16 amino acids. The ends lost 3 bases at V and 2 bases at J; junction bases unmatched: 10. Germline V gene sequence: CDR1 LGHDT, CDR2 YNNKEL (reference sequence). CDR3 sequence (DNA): TGTGCCAGCAGCCACCCCAGCGGGGTGAGGACCTACGAGCAGTACTTC. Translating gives CASSHPSGVRTYEQYF.

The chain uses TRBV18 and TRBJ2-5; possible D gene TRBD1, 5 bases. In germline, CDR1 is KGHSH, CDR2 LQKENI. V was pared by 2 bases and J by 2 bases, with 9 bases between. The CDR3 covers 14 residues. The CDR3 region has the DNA TGTGCCAGCTCACCAAATCAGGGTCAAGAGACCCAGTACTTC. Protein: CASSPNQGQETQYF. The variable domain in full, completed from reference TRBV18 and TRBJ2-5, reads NAGVMQNPRHLVRRRGQEARLRCSPMKGHSHVYWYRQLPEEGLKFMVYLQKENIIDESGMPKERFSAEFPKEGPSILRIQQVVRGDSAAYFCASSPNQGQETQYFGPGTRLLVL.

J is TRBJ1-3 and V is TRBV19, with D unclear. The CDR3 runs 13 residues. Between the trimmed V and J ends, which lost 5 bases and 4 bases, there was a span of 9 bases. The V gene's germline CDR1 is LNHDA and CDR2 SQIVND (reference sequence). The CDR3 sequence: CASSATEGNTIYF. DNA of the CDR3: TGTGCCAGTAGTGCCACAGAAGGAAACACCATATATTTT.

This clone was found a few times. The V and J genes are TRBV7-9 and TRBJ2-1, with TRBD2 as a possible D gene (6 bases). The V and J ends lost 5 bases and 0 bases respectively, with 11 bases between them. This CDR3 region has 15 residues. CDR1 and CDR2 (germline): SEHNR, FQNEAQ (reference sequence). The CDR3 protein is CASSPRGSSYNEQFF. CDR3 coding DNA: TGTGCCAGCAGCCCCCGGGGGAGCTCCTACAATGAGCAGTTCTTC.